The rows below give T cell receptor beta chains drawn from one sample of a study of identical twins. TCRdb passed the 5' RACE reads through MiXCR, listing each CDR3 protein once. The repertoire includes 450,000 or so distinct CDR3 sequences, 20% to 25% of them detected once, and about 2.7% sits in the top ten. These sequences were also reported in another study, on T cells expressing NK-cell markers.

The specimen sequenced was CD4+ T cells sorted from blood. The receptors derive from a woman between 18 and 29 years old in good health. Each CDR3 is given with its conserved first and last residue. The D gene is left open where the match is weak. The size of a clone is reported for some rows only, either as once, few or many, or as a class for expanded clones.

v_gene	len	j_gene	abundance	d_gene	CDR3aa	CDR3nt
TRBV6-5	16	TRBJ2-7	few	TRBD1	CASSLDPGTGGYEQYF	TGTGCCAGCAGTCTCGACCCCGGGACAGGGGGCTACGAGCAGTACTTC
TRBV5-1	16	TRBJ2-7	NA	TRBD1	CASSLGSLTGPHEQYF	TGCGCCAGCAGCTTGGGTTCTTTGACAGGGCCCCACGAGCAGTACTTC
TRBV7-9	15	TRBJ2-3	once	NA	CASSLGLAFTDTQYF	TGTGCCAGCAGCTTAGGGCTAGCGTTCACAGATACGCAGTATTTT
TRBV3-1	14	TRBJ1-5	NA	NA	CASSHRRGGQPQHF	TGTGCCAGCAGCCATAGGAGGGGAGGTCAGCCCCAGCATTTT
TRBV7-8	13	TRBJ2-3	NA	NA	CASSSQSPDTQYF	TGTGCCAGCAGCTCACAATCCCCCGATACGCAGTATTTT
TRBV6-1	15	TRBJ2-5	NA	TRBD1	CASSTIDRGRETQYF	TGTGCCAGCAGCACTATCGACAGGGGGCGGGAGACCCAGTACTTC
TRBV12-3/TRBV12-4	15	TRBJ1-5	few	NA	CASSLVRGSNQPQHF	TGTGCCAGCAGCCTAGTGAGGGGTAGCAATCAGCCCCAGCATTTT
TRBV4-3	15	TRBJ1-2	many	NA	CASSLGVVFNYGYTF	TGCGCCAGCAGCCTAGGGGTAGTGTTTAACTATGGCTACACCTTC
TRBV5-1	13	TRBJ2-3	few	NA	CASSFNSADTQYF	TGCGCCAGCAGCTTCAATAGCGCAGATACGCAGTATTTT
TRBV5-1	14	TRBJ2-5	NA	TRBD1	CASSANDRGKTQYF	TGCGCCAGCAGCGCTAACGACAGGGGGAAGACCCAGTACTTC
TRBV7-2	14	TRBJ2-2	few	NA	CASSPARGTGELFF	TGTGCCAGCAGCCCCGCACGGGGTACCGGGGAGCTGTTTTTT
TRBV4-3	16	TRBJ2-3	few	NA	CASSQGNHLPTDTQYF	TGCGCCAGCAGCCAAGGAAACCACCTCCCCACAGATACGCAGTATTTT
TRBV20-1	14	TRBJ2-1	NA	NA	CSAPSMGSYNEQFF	TGCAGTGCTCCCTCGATGGGCTCCTACAATGAGCAGTTCTTC
TRBV7-2	14	TRBJ2-1	NA	TRBD2	CASSLTGGPQEQFF	TGTGCCAGCAGCTTGACGGGAGGGCCCCAGGAGCAGTTCTTC
TRBV7-3	14	TRBJ1-1	few	NA	CASSWGTANTEAFF	TGTGCCAGCAGCTGGGGGACCGCGAACACTGAAGCTTTCTTT
TRBV5-1	13	TRBJ2-1	few	NA	CASSLDPSAWQFF	TGCGCCAGCAGCTTGGACCCGTCGGCATGGCAGTTCTTC
TRBV12-3/TRBV12-4	16	TRBJ2-3	NA	TRBD2	CASTLASGVYTDTQYF	TGTGCCAGCACCCTTGCTAGCGGGGTATACACAGATACGCAGTATTTT
TRBV6-5	15	TRBJ2-3	NA	NA	CASSYRGGDTDTQYF	TGTGCCAGCAGTTACAGGGGTGGGGACACAGATACGCAGTATTTT
TRBV29-1	13	TRBJ1-5	few	NA	CSVGRAFNQPQHF	TGCAGCGTCGGCAGAGCCTTCAATCAGCCCCAGCATTTT
TRBV12-3/TRBV12-4	14	TRBJ1-5	NA	NA	CASRPGLGNQPQHF	TGTGCCAGCAGGCCGGGCTTAGGCAATCAGCCCCAGCATTTT
TRBV18	15	TRBJ2-1	NA	TRBD1	CASSRGTGGWNEQFF	TGTGCCAGCTCAAGAGGGACAGGGGGCTGGAATGAGCAGTTCTTC
TRBV2	13	TRBJ2-5	few	NA	CASSRETRETQYF	TGTGCCAGCAGCCGAGAGACTAGAGAGACCCAGTACTTC
TRBV5-5	15	TRBJ1-3	NA	NA	CASSRTGNSGNTIYF	TGTGCCAGCAGCCGAACAGGGAACTCTGGAAACACCATATATTTT
TRBV5-1	14	TRBJ2-1	many	NA	CASSLGQGYNEQFF	TGCGCCAGCAGCTTGGGGCAGGGCTACAATGAGCAGTTCTTC
TRBV7-2	14	TRBJ2-5	NA	TRBD1	CASSRNRGKETQYF	TGTGCCAGCAGCCGAAACAGGGGAAAAGAGACCCAGTACTTC
TRBV6-1	13	TRBJ1-1	NA	NA	CASSRSGNTEAFF	TGTGCCAGCAGTCGCTCAGGGAACACTGAAGCTTTCTTT
TRBV10-3	11	TRBJ1-1	few	NA	CAIRDRSEAFF	TGTGCCATCAGAGACAGGTCTGAAGCTTTCTTT
TRBV18	17	TRBJ2-7	few	NA	CASSPQIGRDRTYEQYF	TGTGCCAGCTCACCACAGATAGGCCGCGACAGGACCTACGAGCAGTACTTC
TRBV24-1	11	TRBJ2-3	many	NA	CATGSTDTQYF	TGTGCCACCGGGAGCACAGATACGCAGTATTTT
TRBV27	16	TRBJ2-2	few	TRBD1	CASRPIGQGAGGELFF	TGTGCCAGCAGGCCCATTGGGCAGGGGGCCGGCGGGGAGCTGTTTTTT
TRBV5-1	15	TRBJ2-4	few	TRBD1	CASSLMGQGKNIQYF	TGCGCCAGCAGCTTGATGGGACAGGGGAAAAACATTCAGTACTTC
TRBV5-1	13	TRBJ2-7	few	NA	CASSQDPNNEQYF	TGCGCCAGCAGCCAGGACCCAAACAACGAGCAGTACTTC
TRBV7-9	15	TRBJ1-1	NA	NA	CASSPRLGLNTEAFF	TGTGCCAGCAGCCCCCGCTTGGGACTGAACACTGAAGCTTTCTTT
TRBV10-1	13	TRBJ2-7	few	NA	CASSRKGGYEQYF	TGCGCCAGCAGTAGAAAAGGGGGATACGAGCAGTACTTC
TRBV20-1	12	TRBJ2-1	NA	TRBD2	CSANGLAGEQFF	TGCAGTGCCAACGGACTAGCAGGGGAGCAGTTCTTC
TRBV20-1	15	TRBJ2-5	NA	TRBD2	CSARVSGGVRETQYF	TGCAGTGCTAGAGTTAGCGGGGGGGTCCGAGAGACCCAGTACTTC
TRBV9	13	TRBJ1-5	NA	NA	CASSVGDFQPQHF	TGTGCCAGCAGCGTAGGGGATTTTCAGCCCCAGCATTTT
TRBV20-1	12	TRBJ2-7	NA	NA	CSARVYSGEQYF	TGCAGTGCTAGAGTATACAGTGGCGAGCAGTACTTC
TRBV20-1	11	TRBJ2-7	NA	NA	CSASTRYEQYF	TGCAGTGCTAGTACTCGTTACGAGCAGTACTTC
TRBV6-2/TRBV6-3	16	TRBJ2-7	NA	TRBD2	CASSSLTSGVAYEQYF	TGTGCCAGCAGTTCTCTCACTAGCGGGGTCGCCTACGAGCAGTACTTC
TRBV5-6	17	TRBJ2-1	NA	TRBD2	CASSTVPGGPGDNEQFF	TGTGCCAGCAGCACAGTCCCGGGGGGACCCGGCGACAATGAGCAGTTCTTC
TRBV20-1	17	TRBJ2-1	NA	TRBD2	CSARDRSGGPSYNEQFF	TGCAGTGCTAGAGATCGGAGCGGGGGCCCCTCCTACAATGAGCAGTTCTTC
TRBV7-9	14	TRBJ1-5	NA	NA	CASSPGGGHQPQHF	TGTGCCAGCAGCCCCGGTGGGGGGCATCAGCCCCAGCATTTT
TRBV5-5	16	TRBJ2-1	NA	NA	CASSLGPDLSYNEQFF	TGTGCCAGCAGCTTGGGACCCGATCTCTCCTACAATGAGCAGTTCTTC
TRBV6-5	17	TRBJ2-3	NA	TRBD2	CASSFRSGRESTDTQYF	TGTGCCAGCAGTTTCCGTAGCGGGAGGGAAAGCACAGATACGCAGTATTTT
TRBV29-1	12	TRBJ2-7	few	NA	CSVGTVAYEQYF	TGCAGCGTAGGGACCGTGGCCTACGAGCAGTACTTC